A selection of T cell receptor beta chains follows, all from one sample in a study of shared clonotypes between healthy human individuals. Produced via immunoSEQ multiplex PCR; TCRdb's table is partial and in-frame only. The sample lists about 360,000 clones, around four fifths occurring once. Sequenced: memory CD4+ T cells sorted from blood. All receptors come from a man between 25 and 39 years old in good health. Both conserved end residues are trimmed from each CDR3. Fields, in order: J gene, CDR3 length, clone size, V gene, CDR3 protein. Expanded clones are given a class, and other clones once, few, many or no size at all.

>TRBJ1-4|12|.|TRBV29-1
SVGLQGTNEKLF
>TRBJ2-7|13|.|TRBV11-2
ASSLHPIPSHEQY
>TRBJ2-2|13|.|TRBV5-6
ASSRTGPNTGELF
>TRBJ2-1|14|.|TRBV11-2
ASSSLRGQGANEQF
>TRBJ2-7|14|.|TRBV7-2
ANSPFSGRTRGEQY
>TRBJ2-1|15|.|TRBV12-5
ASGSTGTAGSYNEQF
>TRBJ1-1|11|.|TRBV2
ASSQREKTEAF
>TRBJ2-7|13|.|TRBV4-2
ASSQDIGGSSVQY
>TRBJ2-7|12|.|TRBV6-1
ASSTSGRAGEQY
>TRBJ2-7|11|.|TRBV27
ASSPHGRYEQY
>TRBJ2-2|14|.|TRBV4-1
ASSQEGDTGAGELF
>TRBJ2-7|13|.|TRBV2
ASRATSGRSYEQY
>TRBJ2-5|10|.|TRBV2
ASRQDQETQY
>TRBJ2-7|12|.|TRBV25-1
ASSDWDRTYEQY
>TRBJ2-4|13|.|TRBV7-9
ASSFGDVAKNIQY
>TRBJ1-5|12|.|TRBV7-8
ASSPGTGNQPQH
>TRBJ2-7|13|once|TRBV18
ASSPVARVIYEQY
>TRBJ1-1|10|.|TRBV29-1
SVYRVETEAF
>TRBJ2-2|14|once|TRBV4-3
ASSQGWVGNTGELF
>TRBJ1-5|13|many|TRBV5-6
ASSLLRGNNQPQH
>TRBJ2-2|13|.|TRBV5-4
ASSSWDREAGELF
>TRBJ2-7|13|once|TRBV7-6
ASSSSSGSAYEQY
>TRBJ2-7|12|.|TRBV4-3
ASSQDLGSREQY
>TRBJ2-1|12|.|TRBV11-2
ASSLLPSRGEQF
>TRBJ1-5|12|.|TRBV19
ASSQGQFYQPQH
>TRBJ2-3|13|.|TRBV28
ATRRGGPGTDTQY
>TRBJ1-3|12|once|TRBV2
ASSEQGPGNTIY
>TRBJ1-1|16|.|TRBV7-9
ASSLAVLKGTRYTEAF
>TRBJ2-1|14|.|TRBV15
ATSRNRDPLYNEQF
>TRBJ2-5|11|.|TRBV30
AWSVDRQETQY
>TRBJ2-2|11|many|TRBV6-5
ASSPGVSGELF
>TRBJ2-5|13|.|TRBV27
ASSSLFLGQETQY
>TRBJ2-5|10|.|TRBV6-1
ASREGLRTQY
>TRBJ1-1|11|few|TRBV30
AWGGGSGTEAF
>TRBJ2-5|15|.|TRBV10-3
AISDRRTGGVGETQY
>TRBJ2-3|14|few|TRBV7-2
ASSDIPTGYTDTQY
>TRBJ2-5|10|.|TRBV11-2
ASNTGVGAQY
>TRBJ1-2|11|.|TRBV2
ASSGIGEHGYT
>TRBJ2-1|13|few|TRBV5-5
ASSLGGTIPNEQF
>TRBJ2-7|10|.|TRBV11-2
ATGGGAYEQY
>TRBJ1-5|15|.|TRBV5-5
ASSLEGGRGSNQPQH
>TRBJ2-3|10|.|TRBV5-1
ASSPDSPTQY
>TRBJ2-7|14|.|TRBV27
ASSLGPGPLSYEQY
>TRBJ1-5|13|.|TRBV19
ASSIDNSDWGPQH
>TRBJ1-2|13|.|TRBV30
ACPGTGQSYYGYT
>TRBJ1-2|12|once|TRBV29-1
SVDLGQGRHGYT
>TRBJ2-7|12|.|TRBV7-8
ASSLVSSGYEQY
>TRBJ1-2|12|.|TRBV7-2
ASSFRGRSYGYT
>TRBJ2-2|14|few|TRBV18
ASSLKATGGTGELF
>TRBJ1-5|16|.|TRBV1
TSSQDLTGTLLNQPQH
>TRBJ2-7|11|few|TRBV5-1
ASSLNLDDEQY
>TRBJ2-3|14|.|TRBV9
ASSDRGRPGGDTQY
>TRBJ2-5|12|.|TRBV19
ASSITGIQETQY
>TRBJ2-5|14|.|TRBV2
ASSTPQTGVQETQY
>TRBJ2-5|16|.|TRBV7-9
ASSLALTGQGVQETQY
>TRBJ1-5|11|few|TRBV4-2
ASSPPGNQPQH
>TRBJ2-5|13|few|TRBV2
ASSEARGPQETQY
>TRBJ1-2|11|once|TRBV10-3
AISVGGLYGYT
>TRBJ1-5|12|.|TRBV6-1
ASSQVGAKQPQH
>TRBJ2-3|12|.|TRBV7-9
ASSPPGSTDTQY